Listed here are 7 T cell receptor beta chains from one sample, sequenced in a study of T cells after posttransplantation cyclophosphamide. Treatment was busulfan-fludarabine conditioning, a marrow graft, and cyclophosphamide on days +3 and +4. The assay was immunoSEQ multiplex PCR, and TCRdb's table has in-frame clones only and misses some. The repertoire has approximately 5,900 clones, over 75% of them found once; the top ten carry about 3.1%. Specimen: CD4+ T cells sorted from blood, collected around 370 days after allogeneic stem cell transplant with posttransplant cyclophosphamide. The receptors shown here come from a male patient between 45 and 59 years old who received an allogeneic stem cell transplant from a related donor and was CMV-positive. Some of these T cells may belong to the graft donor.

This chain uses TRBV9 with TRBJ1-1; D is unresolved. V lost 2 bases to trimming and J lost 4 bases, with 12 bases between them. Germline V gene lookup returns CDR1 SGDLS and CDR2 YYNGEE. The CDR3 totals 14 residues. The CDR3: CASSVRATGTEAFF. CDR3 in DNA: TGTGCCAGCAGCGTTAGAGCGACGGGCACTGAAGCTTTCTTT.

This chain connects TRBV5-4 to TRBJ2-7; 7 bases match TRBD1. After removal of 5 bases from V and 6 bases from J, the junction contained 8 bases not matched to a gene. The germline CDR1 and CDR2 sequences are SGHNT and YYREEE (reference sequence). This CDR3 has 13 residues. The CDR3 DNA sequence: TGTGCCAGCAGTTTCACAGGGGTACCCGAGCAGTACTTC. This encodes CASSFTGVPEQYF.

The chain recombines TRBV30 with TRBJ1-4; a weak D match, TRBD1 (6 bases). CDR3 length: 15 amino acids. CDR1 is GTSNPN and CDR2 is SVGIG in the germline V gene (reference sequence). V gave up 0 bases and J gave up 7 bases, with 15 bases separating them. The CDR3 here is CAWSVRRPGAEKLFF. The DNA for the CDR3 is TGTGCCTGGAGTGTACGGCGGCCAGGGGCTGAAAAACTGTTTTTT.

The chain joins TRBV9 to TRBJ2-1; 8 nucleotides agree with TRBD2. Germline CDR1 SGDLS, CDR2 YYNGEE. V was clipped by 4 bases and J by 4 bases; unmatched bases: 13. The length of the CDR3 is 17 residues. The CDR3 bases are TGTGCCAGCAGCCCGGGGGGGGGCCCTAAGAATTACAATGAGCAGTTCTTC. Translation gives CASSPGGGPKNYNEQFF. Complete variable domain (other parts from reference TRBV9 and TRBJ2-1): DSGVTQTPKHLITATGQRVTLRCSPRSGDLSVYWYQQSLDQGLQFLIQYYNGEERAKGNILERFSAQQFPDLHSELNLSSLELGDSALYFCASSPGGGPKNYNEQFFGPGTRLTVL.

This chain links TRBV27 with TRBJ2-2, with 12 positions matching TRBD2. The CDR3 extends over 16 amino acids. The germline V gene encodes CDR1 MNHEY and CDR2 SMNVEV (reference sequence). J gave up 7 bases and V 6 bases, and 9 bases lay outside the gene matches. The CDR3 sequence: CASRVLAGGQSGELFF. CDR3 sequence (DNA): TGTGCCAGCAGGGTTCTAGCGGGGGGGCAAAGCGGGGAGCTGTTTTTT.

The chain carries TRBV5-4 and TRBJ1-1; D uncertain. Trimming took 2 bases from V and 1 from J, leaving 9 bases between them. This CDR3 comprises 14 residues. Germline V gene data show CDR1 as SGHNT and CDR2 as YYREEE (reference sequence). This CDR3 is CASSFTLRNTEAFF. The CDR3 DNA sequence: TGTGCCAGCAGCTTCACCTTGAGGAACACTGAAGCTTTCTTT.

This clone was found once. The genes are TRBV5-1 and TRBJ2-6; D is unresolved. The CDR3 contains 21 residues. Germline values: CDR1 SGHRS, CDR2 YFSETQ. Between the trimmed V and J ends, which lost 1 base and 1 base, there was a span of 24 bases. CDR3 nucleotide sequence: TGCGCCAGCAGCTTGTCACTCGGGTTGGTTCGTCTTCATTCTGGGGCCAACGTCCTGACTTTC. Translated, it gives CASSLSLGLVRLHSGANVLTF.